This T cell receptor beta chain was sequenced for a study of blood T cell repertoires in COVID-19. Looking at the study overall: The United States, Italy and Spain supplied acute and convalescent COVID-19 samples.

The CDR3 extends over 13 amino acids. The germline gives CDR1 LGHNA, CDR2 YSLEER. Trimming stripped 0 bases from V and 12 bases from J, with 9 bases between. Original handling: For nucleated cells, counts were estimated from reference gene primer amplification. Sequenced by immunoSEQ multiplex PCR; TCRdb stores in-frame clones only, minus some. D and trimming were read from the DNA, whereas the V and J calls and clone size are those reported in that table. The table records about 150,000 clones, 75% to 90% of them present only once. The chain joins TRBV4-3 to TRBJ1-6; a weak D match, TRBD1 (5 bases). Sequencing was done on a sample of peripheral blood. The TCR comes from a woman aged 55-70 years with active COVID-19. CDR3 DNA sequence: TGCGCCAGCAGCCAAGATACGGGGGTACCCCTCCACTTT. This translates into CASSQDTGVPLHF.